The 17 T cell receptor beta chains below come from one sample, sequenced in a study of T cells in Graves' hyperthyroidism and ophthalmopathy. What was amplified from RNA transcripts were TCR beta CDR3 regions. The TCR CDR3 first-round RT-PCR relied on the HTBI primer set. TCRdb processed the multiplex PCR reads anew with MiXCR; each CDR3 protein has one entry. The table records a few hundred thousand distinct CDR3 sequences, approximately 15% of them present only once. Material: blood. The receptor source for this set is a woman aged 18-29 years with Graves' hyperthyroidism.

This clonotype was seen a handful of times. V gene TRBV3-1 combines with J gene TRBJ2-7; 7 nucleotides match TRBD1. Germline values: CDR1 LGHDT, CDR2 YNNKEL (reference sequence). The CDR3 extends over 17 amino acids. V lost 3 bases, J lost 7 bases, and 18 bases stayed unmatched. The DNA for the CDR3 is TGTGCCAGCAGCCAGCCTCCCGGACAGGCCCTTCCTGAAGAGCAGTACGTC. Protein: CASSQPPGQALPEEQYV.

The chain couples TRBV12-3 or TRBV12-4 to TRBJ2-1; perhaps TRBD2 as D (6 bases). The V end was cut by 5 bases, the J end by 9 bases, with 20 bases between. The CDR3 has 15 residues. DNA of the CDR3: TGTGCCAGCAGTGACACTTTTGCCGGGAGAACTGAGCAGTTCTTC. This sequence encodes CASSDTFAGRTEQFF.

This clonotype was counted ten times or more. V gene TRBV5-1 combines with J gene TRBJ1-1; 8 bases are a match to TRBD1. The trim removed 0 bases at V and 0 bases at J, leaving 4 bases unmatched. Germline V gene sequence: CDR1 SGHRS, CDR2 YFSETQ. The CDR3 is 16 amino acids. CDR3 DNA: TGCGCCAGCAGCTTGGGGACAGGGTCCATGAACACTGAAGCTTTCTTT. Translating gives CASSLGTGSMNTEAFF.

The rearrangement joins TRBV12-3 or TRBV12-4 to TRBJ2-2, with 11 nucleotides matching TRBD2. V lost 5 bases to trimming and J lost 13 bases; unmatched junction nucleotides: 12. CDR3 length: 15 residues. CDR3 nucleotide sequence: TGTGCCAGCAGTATGACTAGCGGGACTGGTGGACGGCTGTTTTTT. This gives the protein CASSMTSGTGGRLFF.

V and J are TRBV6-5 and TRBJ2-1; 8 positions match TRBD1. V shed 1 base and J 8 bases; nucleotides not matched to a gene: 10. In germline, CDR1 is MNHEY, CDR2 SVGAGI. The CDR3 covers 16 residues. The CDR3 DNA is TGTGCCAGCAGTTACTTATCCGGGACAGGAGGTCATGAGCAGTTCTTC. Its protein product is CASSYLSGTGGHEQFF.

There are a few counts of this clonotype. This chain uses TRBV4-1 with TRBJ1-5; the match to TRBD1 covers 8 bases. Germline CDR1 and CDR2: MGHRA and YSYEKL. Trimming at V came to 3 bases and at J to 12 bases, leaving 10 bases not matched to a gene. The CDR3 is 14 residues long. CDR3 protein: CASSQVGQGGHQHF. The CDR3 region has the DNA TGCGCCAGCAGCCAGGTAGGACAGGGCGGGCACCAGCATTTT.

The chain recombines TRBV18 with TRBJ1-5; 8 nucleotides line up with TRBD1. There are 17 residues in the CDR3. CDR1 is KGHSH, CDR2 LQKENI, per germline. The J segment lost 0 bases and the V segment lost 5 bases, leaving 9 bases of the junction unmatched. CDR3 nucleotide sequence: TGTGCCAGCTCAGCTAGACAGGGGTCCTCTAGCAATCAGCCCCAGCATTTT. Its translation is CASSARQGSSSNQPQHF.

Ten or more counts support this clonotype. The rearrangement links TRBV6-1 to TRBJ1-1; D call uncertain. This CDR3 is 12 amino acids long. V was trimmed by 7 bases and J by 0 bases, leaving 6 bases between them. Germline CDR1 reads MNHNS; CDR2 reads SASEGT. In DNA, the CDR3 is TGTGCCAGCAAACGAATGAACACTGAAGCTTTCTTT. Protein product: CASKRMNTEAFF.

Many counts were recorded for this clonotype. V gene TRBV13 combines with J gene TRBJ2-2; TRBD1 might be the D (5 bases). The ends were cut back, 3 bases at V and 3 bases at J, with 17 bases in the middle. CDR1 PRHDT and CDR2 FYEKMQ come from the germline V gene (reference sequence). This CDR3 has 17 residues. The CDR3 loop reads CASSLGVAGKDTGELFF. The CDR3 DNA reads as TGTGCCAGCAGCTTGGGCGTGGCAGGGAAAGACACCGGGGAGCTGTTTTTT.

This clonotype was observed at least ten times. In DNA, the CDR3 is TGTGCCAGCAGACCTTCAACTAGTAATGAGCAGTTCTTC. It encodes CASRPSTSNEQFF. The V call is TRBV12-3 or TRBV12-4, the J call TRBJ2-1, with a weak D call TRBD2 (5 bases). There are 13 residues in the CDR3. V was cut by 6 bases and J by 7 bases, with 13 bases left in between.

Note on this clonotype: Its ends do not fully match the called genes, so a read error is possible. The V gene is TRBV12-3 or TRBV12-4, the J gene TRBJ2-3; either TRBD1 or TRBD2 may fit D (5 bases each). The CDR3 runs to 12 residues. CDR3 nucleotide sequence: TGTCCCAGCAGTTTCGGGACGGACACGCAGTATTTT. This sequence encodes CPSSFGTDTQYF.

This chain links TRBV7-9 with TRBJ1-6; weak D call: TRBD1 (6 bases). CDR3 length: 15 amino acids. With 2 bases removed from V and 4 bases from J, the gap between germline ends came to 9 bases. From germline, CDR1 is SEHNR and CDR2 FQNEAQ (reference sequence). The CDR3, as DNA: TGTGCCAGCAGCTTATCGGGGACATATAATTCACCCCTCCACTTT. This encodes CASSLSGTYNSPLHF.

This clonotype was picked up many times. The chain recombines TRBV27 with TRBJ2-7; TRBD1 or TRBD2 may be the D gene (6 bases each). The germline V gene has CDR1 MNHEY and CDR2 SMNVEV (reference sequence). There are 15 residues in the CDR3. V was pared by 6 bases and J by 2 bases, with 17 bases between. The DNA for the CDR3 is TGTGCCAGCAGCCTCTCCGGGGGCCTGACCTACGAGCAGTACTTC. It encodes CASSLSGGLTYEQYF.

This clonotype was picked up a small number of times. V usage is TRBV19 and J usage is TRBJ2-1; 7 nucleotides line up with TRBD2. The CDR3 loop spans 14 amino acids. V shed 3 bases, J shed 4 bases, and the junction held 3 bases outside the gene matches. Germline lookup yields CDR1 LNHDA and CDR2 SQIVND (reference sequence). CDR3 residues: CASSIQLAYNEQFF. Written as DNA, the CDR3 is TGTGCCAGTAGTATTCAACTAGCGTACAATGAGCAGTTCTTC. Filled out from reference TRBV19 and TRBJ2-1, the complete variable domain reads DGGITQSPKYLFRKEGQNVTLSCEQNLNHDAMYWYRQDPGQGLRLIYYSQIVNDFQKGDIAEGYSVSREKKESFPLTVTSAQKNPTAFYLCASSIQLAYNEQFFGPGTRLTVL.

The chain recombines TRBV7-9 with TRBJ1-1; D is possibly TRBD1 (5 bases). CDR3 length: 15 amino acids. CDR1 and CDR2 from the germline V gene are SEHNR and FQNEAQ (reference sequence). V was clipped by 4 bases and J by 1 base, with 13 bases between them. Written as DNA, the CDR3 is TGTGCCAGCAGCTCCCGGAACAGGAAGAACACTGAAGCTTTCTTT. It specifies CASSSRNRKNTEAFF.

Concerning this clonotype itself: Since a much larger clone is just one base distant, this may be a read error. The CDR3 loop reads CAGGTQDTQYF. The CDR3 DNA follows: TGTGCCGGCGGGACTCAAGATACGCAGTATTTT. The V call is TRBV2, the J call TRBJ2-3; TRBD2 is a possible D gene (6 bases). The CDR3 loop spans 11 amino acids. The V end lost 11 bases, the J end lost 5 bases, and 11 bases lay between the germline ends. Per the germline V gene, CDR1 is SNHLY and CDR2 is FYNNEI.

This clonotype was seen repeatedly, ten times or more. This rearrangement joins TRBV20-1 to TRBJ2-2; TRBD2 agrees at 8 bases. The CDR3 covers 17 residues. Germline V CDR1 and CDR2: DFQATT, SNEGSKA (reference sequence). V was pared by 0 bases and J by 4 bases, with 10 bases of the junction left unmatched. CDR3 protein: CSARDAIGLAGTGELFF. In DNA form, the CDR3 reads TGCAGTGCTAGAGATGCCATCGGGCTAGCGGGCACCGGGGAGCTGTTTTTT.